This T cell receptor (beta chain) came from a study of PD-L1 blockade in urothelial cancer. About the study: Patients' prior chemotherapy regimens numbered 0 to 3. Blood was subjected to analysis at 3 weeks (second dose) and 6 weeks following treatment start.

Specified time point: peripheral blood 6 weeks after treatment start. This CDR3 has 14 residues. After removal of 4 bases from V and 1 base from J, the junction contained 3 bases not matched to a gene. Germline values: CDR1 MNHNS, CDR2 SASEGT. Some clones are missing from TCRdb's copy, which holds only in-frame ones; the method was immunoSEQ multiplex PCR. The data contain 48,000 or so clones, roughly 80% of them singletons. This chain uses TRBV6-1 with TRBJ2-7, with 8 bases matching TRBD1. This specimen was PBMCs, taken around atezolizumab (anti-PD-L1) treatment. This TCR derives from a man between 65 and 85 years old with urothelial cancer. The CDR3 DNA follows: TGTGCCAGCAGTGGGAGGACAGGGTCCTACGAGCAGTACTTC. Translation gives CASSGRTGSYEQYF.